This T cell receptor beta chain was identified during a study of monozygotic twins with cystic fibrosis. The germline V and J ends were trimmed by 1 base and 5 bases, with 8 bases remaining between them. Germline values: CDR1 SGHAT, CDR2 FQNNGV. The CDR3 loop spans 13 amino acids. The repertoire was sequenced with immunoSEQ multiplex PCR; TCRdb's copy has only in-frame clones and lacks some. In the table there are over 10,000 clones, 65% to 90% of which are singletons. The chain uses TRBV11-2 and TRBJ1-1; tentatively, D is TRBD1 (6 bases). Sequencing was carried out using blood. The clonotype comes from a man aged 18 to 30 with cystic fibrosis. The CDR3 DNA is TGTGCCAGCAGCTTAGGACAGGCAACTGAAGCTTTCTTT. Protein sequence: CASSLGQATEAFF.